The 9 T cell receptor beta chains in this list originate from one sample, sequenced in a study of metastatic and nonmetastatic thyroid tumors. All patients were treatment-naive before thyroid surgery. Through MiXCR, TCRdb re-clonotyped the PCR reads. The repertoire includes 60,000 or so clones, just over 4% of them detected once, and 20% to 25% sits in the top ten. The sequenced sample consisted of blood. Receptor source: a female donor with papillary thyroid cancer or a benign thyroid nodule (not recorded which). Some clones in this sample may be carry-over from other donors' samples.

This clone was recorded at least ten times. V gene TRBV20-1 combines with J gene TRBJ1-2; 8 bases align to TRBD1. The germline gives CDR1 DFQATT, CDR2 SNEGSKA (reference sequence). J lost 8 bases, V lost 3 bases, and 8 bases had no gene match. The CDR3 runs to 13 residues. Here the CDR3 DNA reads TGCAGTGCTAGCCCTTGGACAGGGACCGGCTACACCTTC. The encoded protein is CSASPWTGTGYTF.

A few counts support this clone. CDR3 in amino acids: CASSLGEMRGQNIQYF. The CDR3 DNA sequence: TGTGCCAGCAGTTTAGGGGAAATGAGAGGTCAAAACATTCAGTACTTC. The chain has TRBV28 and TRBJ2-4; D is undetermined. Looked up from germline, CDR1 is MDHEN and CDR2 is SYDVKM. The germline V and J ends were trimmed by 2 bases and 5 bases, with 16 bases remaining between them. This CDR3 comprises 16 residues.

This chain joins TRBV6-2 or TRBV6-3 and TRBJ2-5, with D perhaps matching TRBD1 (7 bases). This CDR3 is 16 amino acids long. The germline gives CDR1 MNHEY, CDR2 SVGEGT. V lost 0 bases and J lost 5, with 16 bases in between. The CDR3: CASSYSRLAGGETQYF. The CDR3 DNA reads as TGTGCCAGCAGTTACTCGAGGTTAGCAGGGGGGGAGACCCAGTACTTC.

This clone was recorded many times. At one end, the junction sequence differs from germline, possibly due to a read error. This sequence joins TRBV19 and TRBJ1-6; D gene uncertain. Germline V gene sequence: CDR1 LNHDA, CDR2 SQIVND (reference sequence). The CDR3 has 15 amino acids. This CDR3 reads CASSTKPGDNSLLHF. DNA for the CDR3: TGTGCCAGTAGTACCAAACCCGGGGATAATTCACTCCTCCACTTT.

The V and J genes are TRBV6-2 or TRBV6-3 and TRBJ2-2; no firm D call. CDR1 and CDR2 (germline): MNHEY, SVGEGT. With 5 bases removed from V and 7 bases from J, the gap between germline ends came to 5 bases. There are 11 residues in the CDR3. CDR3 amino acids: CASSHVGELFF. DNA of the CDR3: TGTGCCAGCAGTCATGTCGGGGAGCTGTTTTTT.

About this clone: Given a much more abundant clone one base away, this may be a read error. The chain has TRBV20-1 and TRBJ2-7, with a weak D call TRBD1 (5 bases). Germline-derived CDR1 and CDR2 are DFQATT and SNEGSKA (reference sequence). This CDR3 is built from 14 residues. V shed 5 bases and J shed 4 bases, with 18 bases lying between them. This chain's CDR3 is CSAPPTVGGYEQYF. In DNA form, the CDR3 reads TGCAGTGCTCCGCCGACAGTGGGTGGGTACGAGCAGTACTTC.

This clone was seen only a few times. One base away lies a much larger clone, so this may be a sequencing read error. The chain uses TRBV6-9 and TRBJ1-1; D might be TRBD1 (5 bases). Germline V gene sequence: CDR1 MNHGY, CDR2 SVAAGI. The CDR3 is 14 residues long. The CDR3 coding sequence is TGCGCCAGCAGTTCCGGGACTTCTGTCACTGAAGCTTTCTTT. Translated: CASSSGTSVTEAFF.

This clone showed up many times. The rearrangement links TRBV9 to TRBJ2-3, with 7 bases identical to TRBD2. V was clipped by 6 bases and J by 3 bases; unmatched bases: 19. Germline CDR1 is SGDLS and CDR2 is YYNGEE. The CDR3 totals 18 residues. The CDR3 loop reads CASTTRGGSSGGTDTQYF. CDR3 sequence (DNA): TGTGCCAGCACCACGAGAGGTGGCAGTTCGGGAGGTACAGATACGCAGTATTTT.

This clone was picked up many times. The chain carries TRBV12-3 or TRBV12-4 and TRBJ2-1, with D maybe TRBD1 (6 bases). With 6 bases removed from V and 2 bases from J, the gap between germline ends came to 11 bases. The CDR3 runs to 14 residues. CDR3 in amino acids: CASRLQGPYNEQFF. The CDR3 coding sequence is TGTGCCAGCAGACTACAGGGACCCTACAATGAGCAGTTCTTC.